A selection of T cell receptor beta chains follows, all from one sample in a study of brain T cells in children with intractable seizures. The method was immunoSEQ multiplex PCR; TCRdb's version includes in-frame clones alone and lacks a portion of them. The sample has about 340,000 clones, about 94% seen once. Sequencing used peripheral blood, obtained approximately 5 months after surgery. These TCRs come from a boy under two years old with tuberous sclerosis and intractable seizures. The CDR3 runs from the conserved cysteine through the conserved F or W. A D gene is named only where the DNA matches it firmly. Part of the rows lack a size; the others show once, few, many or a class for expanded clones.

v_call	j_call	clone_size	d_call	cdr3_aa	cdr3_nt
TRBV10-3	TRBJ1-5	NA	NA	CAISDRVPSVPQHF	TGTGCCATCAGTGATCGCGTCCCGAGTGTGCCCCAGCATTTT
TRBV4-1	TRBJ2-1	NA	NA	CASSYRYNEQFF	TGCGCCAGCAGCTACAGGTACAATGAGCAGTTCTTC
TRBV7-9	TRBJ1-2	NA	NA	CASSLSQFYGYTF	TGTGCCAGCAGCTTAAGTCAGTTTTATGGCTACACCTTC
TRBV24-1	TRBJ1-2	NA	NA	CATSDSVYGYTF	TGTGCCACCAGTGACAGCGTCTATGGCTACACCTTC
TRBV2	TRBJ2-1	NA	NA	CASSVGGHEQFF	TGTGCCAGCAGTGTGGGCGGTCATGAGCAGTTCTTC
TRBV3-1/TRBV3-2	TRBJ2-1	NA	NA	CASGHLRDEQFF	TGTGCCAGCGGCCATCTAAGGGATGAGCAGTTCTTC
TRBV10-2	TRBJ1-1	NA	NA	CASSGDMNTEAFF	TGCGCCAGCAGTGGGGACATGAACACTGAAGCTTTCTTT
TRBV13	TRBJ1-1	NA	NA	CASSFLSEAFF	TGTGCCAGCAGCTTTTTGAGTGAAGCTTTCTTT
TRBV7-8	TRBJ2-2	NA	TRBD2	CASSLARVAGGRAGELFF	TGTGCCAGCAGCTTAGCCCGGGTAGCGGGGGGCCGGGCCGGGGAGCTGTTTTTT
TRBV29-1	TRBJ2-1	NA	NA	CSGVDPAPYNEQFF	TGCAGCGGGGTGGACCCGGCCCCCTACAATGAGCAGTTCTTC
TRBV13	TRBJ2-7	NA	NA	CASSIRQEQYF	TGTGCCAGCAGCATCCGACAGGAGCAGTACTTC
TRBV7-9	TRBJ1-1	NA	TRBD1	CASSSGQYEAFF	TGTGCCAGCAGCTCGGGACAGTATGAAGCTTTCTTT
TRBV9	TRBJ2-7	many	TRBD2	CASSEGLAGESEQYF	TGTGCCAGCAGCGAAGGGCTAGCGGGAGAATCCGAGCAGTACTTC
TRBV11-2	TRBJ2-7	NA	NA	CASSLAGEEQYF	TGTGCCAGCAGCTTAGCGGGGGAAGAGCAGTACTTC
TRBV24-1	TRBJ2-7	NA	TRBD2	CATSVWRLAGGLSYEQYF	TGTGCCACCAGTGTTTGGAGACTAGCGGGGGGCCTCTCCTACGAGCAGTACTTC
TRBV7-9	TRBJ1-1	NA	NA	CASSRTAQWSEAFF	TGTGCCAGCAGCCGGACAGCACAATGGTCTGAAGCTTTCTTT
TRBV9	TRBJ2-7	NA	NA	CASSPGLSTTYEQYF	TGTGCCAGCAGCCCTGGACTATCGACCACCTACGAGCAGTACTTC
TRBV4-1	TRBJ2-1	NA	TRBD2	CASSQESPSGIADNEQFF	TGCGCCAGCAGCCAAGAAAGCCCTAGCGGGATAGCCGACAATGAGCAGTTCTTC
TRBV28	TRBJ2-5	NA	NA	CASSPTRGYLRETQYF	TGTGCCAGCAGCCCCACCCGGGGCTACTTGCGAGAGACCCAGTACTTC
TRBV2	TRBJ1-6	NA	NA	CASRPDRNPYSPLHF	TGTGCCAGCAGGCCAGACCGTAACCCTTATTCACCCCTCCACTTT
TRBV30	TRBJ1-2	NA	NA	CAWQGNYGYTF	TGTGCCTGGCAGGGGAACTATGGCTACACCTTC
TRBV6-1	TRBJ1-2	NA	NA	CASSDRPLGYTF	TGTGCCAGCAGTGACAGACCCCTTGGCTACACCTTC
TRBV2	TRBJ1-6	NA	TRBD1	CASGGGTENSPLHF	TGTGCCAGCGGGGGCGGGACAGAAAATTCACCCCTCCACTTT
TRBV4-2	TRBJ2-7	NA	TRBD2	CASSQDMGGAYEQYF	TGTGCCAGCAGCCAAGATATGGGGGGGGCCTACGAGCAGTACTTC
TRBV14	TRBJ1-5	NA	NA	CASSPNSRQGNQPQHF	TGTGCCAGCAGCCCGAATAGCCGCCAGGGTAATCAGCCCCAGCATTTT
TRBV7-9	TRBJ1-2	NA	NA	CASTDPTSGTHNSNYGYTF	TGTGCCAGCACCGATCCCACCTCCGGGACACATAATTCTAACTATGGCTACACCTTC
TRBV11-3	TRBJ1-4	NA	NA	CASSLGFTNEKLFF	TGTGCCAGCAGCTTGGGATTCACTAATGAAAAACTGTTTTTT
TRBV30	TRBJ2-5	NA	NA	CAWTGLTQETQYF	TGTGCCTGGACGGGACTCACACAAGAGACCCAGTACTTC
TRBV10-2	TRBJ2-3	many	NA	CASSESEDRADTQYF	TGCGCCAGCAGTGAGTCTGAAGACCGGGCAGATACGCAGTATTTT
TRBV5-1	TRBJ2-3	NA	TRBD2	CASSRTAGPTDTQYF	TGCGCCAGCAGCCGAACAGCGGGGCCCACAGATACGCAGTATTTT
TRBV15	TRBJ2-1	NA	NA	CATSRDQGPDNEQFF	TGTGCCACCAGCAGAGATCAGGGCCCCGACAATGAGCAGTTCTTC
TRBV30	TRBJ2-7	once	NA	CAWFTGNYEQYF	TGTGCCTGGTTCACCGGAAACTACGAGCAGTACTTC
TRBV29-1	TRBJ2-1	NA	TRBD2	CSFRTSGGAIYNEQFF	TGCAGCTTCCGGACTAGCGGGGGGGCGATCTACAATGAGCAGTTCTTC
TRBV6-5	TRBJ1-5	NA	NA	CASTSLTISNQPQHF	TGTGCCAGCACGTCTCTGACGATTAGCAATCAGCCCCAGCATTTT
TRBV5-1	TRBJ1-2	NA	NA	CASSSDGGLWGYTF	TGCGCCAGCAGCTCCGACGGCGGCCTTTGGGGCTACACCTTC
TRBV14	TRBJ2-7	NA	NA	CASSQGLAYEQYF	TGTGCCAGCAGCCAGGGACTGGCCTACGAGCAGTACTTC
TRBV7-2	TRBJ2-7	NA	NA	CASSLSGVDEQYF	TGTGCCAGCAGCTTATCGGGAGTCGACGAGCAGTACTTC
TRBV4-1	TRBJ2-7	NA	NA	CASSQVPPTGTRGSYEQYF	TGCGCCAGCAGCCAAGTACCGCCGACGGGGACAAGGGGATCCTACGAGCAGTACTTC
TRBV18	TRBJ2-1	NA	TRBD1	CASSHGTGDGQFF	TGTGCCAGCTCTCACGGGACAGGGGATGGGCAGTTCTTC